This T cell receptor beta chain came from a study of T cell repertoires in cytomegalovirus infection. Across the whole study: CMV infection and matching HLA type were both indicated by public TCR beta signatures. General observations from the study: Cumulative public TCR beta family frequency identified CMV carriers with the relevant HLA. Within the response measured ex vivo, HLA-C-restricted CMV-specific TCR beta clonotypes were dominant.

TCRdb recomputed calls from the reads with MiXCR, one row per CDR3 protein. This table holds about 140,000 distinct CDR3 sequences, roughly 6% found once. CDR1 and CDR2 from the germline V gene are SGDLS and YYNGEE. This CDR3 is built from 18 residues. V gave up 3 bases and J gave up 1 base; unmatched junction bases: 5. This clonotype appeared many times. Its antigen is still unknown. Specimen: PBMCs. This TCR derives from a human donor in good health (CMV status not recorded). Some clones in this sample may be carry-over from other donors' samples. The chain links TRBV9 to TRBJ1-6, with 12 nucleotides matching TRBD1. The DNA of the CDR3 is TGTGCCAGCAGCGCTGAGGGACAGGGGGCATCCTATAATTCACCCCTCCACTTT. Its translation: CASSAEGQGASYNSPLHF.